The 18 T cell receptor beta chains reported below all come from one sample, sequenced in a study of CD8 T cells in ankylosing spondylitis. TCRdb reanalysed the 5' RACE reads using MiXCR and keeps one entry per CDR3 protein. This table has about 220,000 distinct CDR3 sequences, roughly a tenth appearing once. Sequencing input: blood, either unsorted or a sorted T cell fraction (not recorded which). The receptor set was obtained from a male donor with ankylosing spondylitis or in good health (not recorded which).

There are many counts of this clonotype. V and J are TRBV9 and TRBJ2-5, with 14 bases identical to TRBD2. The trim removed 0 bases at V and 3 bases at J, leaving 7 bases unmatched. Germline values: CDR1 SGDLS, CDR2 YYNGEE. This CDR3 contains 18 residues. Here the CDR3 DNA reads TGTGCCAGCAGCGTAGCGGGACTAGCGGGGGACATCGAAGAGACCCAGTACTTC. Its protein is CASSVAGLAGDIEETQYF.

This clonotype has a count of ten or more. The chain couples TRBV5-6 to TRBJ1-1; no definite D call. The CDR3 has 15 amino acids. Trimming stripped 1 base from V and 3 bases from J, with 13 bases between. Germline-derived CDR1 and CDR2 are SGHDT and YYEEEE. The CDR3 DNA follows: TGTGCCAGCAGCTTGTTGCAGACTGGGTACACTGAAGCTTTCTTT. Amino acids: CASSLLQTGYTEAFF.

Only a few counts were recorded for this clonotype. The chain joins TRBV12-3 or TRBV12-4 to TRBJ1-5; no firm D call. The V and J ends lost 5 bases and 4 bases respectively, with 9 bases between them. The CDR3 length is 13 residues. CDR3 nucleotides: TGTGCCAGCAGTCCGGCGAAAAATCAGCCCCAGCATTTT. As protein: CASSPAKNQPQHF.

This clonotype has more than one count but fewer than ten. The chain uses TRBV27 and TRBJ2-1; D call uncertain. In germline, CDR1 is MNHEY, CDR2 SMNVEV (reference sequence). The V end lost 2 bases, the J end lost 7 bases, and 12 bases lay between the germline ends. The CDR3 loop spans 14 amino acids. CDR3 in amino acids: CASSLGRMVNEQFF. CDR3 nucleotides: TGTGCCAGCAGTTTAGGCAGGATGGTAAATGAGCAGTTCTTC.

This clonotype was counted ten times or more. The genes are TRBV7-2 and TRBJ2-7; 8 positions match TRBD1. Germline V gene sequence: CDR1 SGHTA, CDR2 FQGNSA. With V trimmed by 2 bases and J by 0 bases, 9 bases remained unmatched. This CDR3 has 17 residues. The CDR3: CASSLTRPGGVSYEQYF. DNA of the CDR3: TGTGCCAGCAGCTTAACGAGGCCAGGGGGCGTCTCCTACGAGCAGTACTTC.

This clonotype was seen more than once but under ten times. V and J are TRBV3-1 and TRBJ1-1; D is uncertain. The germline V gene encodes CDR1 LGHDT and CDR2 YNNKEL (reference sequence). Trimming cost V 7 bases and J 1 base, with 7 bases left between them. There are 12 residues in the CDR3. The CDR3 spells CASNRGNTEAFF. The CDR3 bases are TGTGCCAGCAACCGTGGGAACACTGAAGCTTTCTTT.

This clonotype was detected many times. V gene TRBV5-1 combines with J gene TRBJ2-7; TRBD1 matches at 10 bases. The CDR3 sequence is 14 residues long. The V gene's germline CDR1 is SGHRS and CDR2 YFSETQ. V lost 5 bases, J lost 5 bases, and 7 bases stayed unmatched. CDR3 residues: CASSPGQGIHEQYF. The CDR3 nucleotides read TGCGCCAGCAGTCCGGGACAGGGGATCCACGAGCAGTACTTC.

At least ten counts were recorded for this clonotype. The chain uses TRBV20-1 and TRBJ1-2, with D perhaps TRBD1 (5 bases). CDR3 size: 13 residues. V shed 0 bases and J shed 2 bases, with 7 bases lying between them. Germline V lookup: CDR1 DFQATT, CDR2 SNEGSKA (reference sequence). This CDR3 reads CSAREGGNYGYTF. CDR3 DNA: TGCAGTGCTAGAGAGGGGGGGAACTATGGCTACACCTTC.

This clonotype was seen ten or more times. The chain employs TRBV6-6 and TRBJ2-7; unclear D gene. In germline, CDR1 is MNHNY, CDR2 SVGAGI (reference sequence). Deletions cut 7 bases from V and 4 bases from J, with 11 bases between. CDR3 size: 12 residues. The CDR3 sequence: CASTGSKYEQYF. In DNA, the CDR3 is TGTGCCAGCACGGGTTCTAAGTACGAGCAGTACTTC.

This clonotype was detected a few times. The chain employs TRBV7-8 and TRBJ1-6; 8 nucleotides line up with TRBD1. Germline assignment: CDR1 SGHVS and CDR2 FQNEAQ. V shed 5 bases and J 8 bases; nucleotides not matched to a gene: 5. This CDR3 is built from 14 residues. CDR3 DNA: TGTGCCAGCAGCCACGGACAGGGTTATTCACCCCTCCACTTT. Its protein is CASSHGQGYSPLHF.

V and J are TRBV27 and TRBJ1-5; D not resolved. Germline V CDR1 and CDR2: MNHEY, SMNVEV (reference sequence). V was cut by 6 bases and J by 4 bases, with 16 bases left in between. The CDR3 is made up of 15 amino acids. CDR3 bases: TGTGCCAGCAGGGTGTCCACTGCCGGGAATCAGCCCCAGCATTTT. Its translation: CASRVSTAGNQPQHF.

This clonotype was observed at least ten times. This chain connects TRBV7-6 to TRBJ2-3; tentatively, D is TRBD1 (5 bases). CDR1 is SGHVS and CDR2 is FNYEAQ in the germline V gene. The V gene lost 1 base and the J gene lost 8 bases, with 10 bases spanning the gap. The CDR3 spans 13 residues. The CDR3 nucleotides read TGTGCCAGCAGCTTAGAGGGGCGCCGTACGCAGTATTTT. Amino acid sequence: CASSLEGRRTQYF.

The chain couples TRBV28 to TRBJ1-3; 9 positions match TRBD1. J gave up 2 bases and V 7 bases, and 3 bases lay outside the gene matches. Germline CDR1 MDHEN, CDR2 SYDVKM. The CDR3 spans 14 residues. The CDR3 sequence: CASKGQGPGNTIYF. For the CDR3, the DNA is TGTGCCAGCAAGGGACAGGGACCTGGAAACACCATATATTTT.

In its sample, this clonotype was seen many times. This chain uses TRBV5-6 with TRBJ2-3; TRBD1 matches 10 bases. V was pared by 3 bases and J by 4 bases, with 5 bases of the junction left unmatched. The germline V gene has CDR1 SGHDT and CDR2 YYEEEE. The CDR3 totals 15 residues. CDR3 sequence (DNA): TGTGCCAGCAGCTCGGACAGGGGGTTTGCAGATACGCAGTATTTT. The encoded protein is CASSSDRGFADTQYF.

This clonotype was observed a handful of times. The J gene is TRBJ2-5, the V gene TRBV3-1, with TRBD1 matching over 9 bases. V lost 4 bases to trimming and J lost 7 bases; unmatched junction nucleotides: 10. The CDR3 loop spans 15 amino acids. Germline V CDR1 and CDR2: LGHDT, YNNKEL (reference sequence). CDR3 DNA: TGTGCCAGCAGCCTACTGCCGGGACAGGGTGTGACCCAGTACTTC. This codes for CASSLLPGQGVTQYF.

This clonotype was seen a few times. This clone may be a read error of a much larger clone one base away. This chain connects TRBV7-7 to TRBJ2-1; TRBD1 is a possible D gene (6 bases). The length of the CDR3 is 15 residues. CDR1 and CDR2 (germline): SSHAT, FNYEAQ (reference sequence). The DNA of the CDR3 is TGTGCTAGCAGTTTCGAACAGGGTTCCTACAATGAGCAGTTCTTC. Residues: CASSFEQGSYNEQFF.

This clonotype was counted a few times. The chain joins TRBV6-1 to TRBJ1-6, with D tentatively TRBD1 (6 bases). V shed 7 bases and J shed 5 bases, with 15 bases lying between them. Germline lookup yields CDR1 MNHNS and CDR2 SASEGT. The CDR3 totals 15 residues. This chain's CDR3 is CASTVGGTDNSPLHF. CDR3 DNA sequence: TGTGCCAGCACCGTAGGGGGTACGGATAATTCACCCCTCCACTTT.

There are many counts of this clonotype. This chain links TRBV2 with TRBJ2-7, with D tentatively TRBD1 (7 bases). Germline V CDR1 and CDR2: SNHLY, FYNNEI. V was cut by 4 bases and J by 7 bases, with 11 bases left in between. This CDR3 contains 12 residues. The CDR3 nucleotides are TGTGCCAGCAGTGTACAGGGGAGGGAGCAGTACTTC. Translation gives CASSVQGREQYF.